Listed here are 26 T cell receptor beta chains from one sample, sequenced in a study of Ad26.COV2.S vaccination and SARS-CoV-2 variants. The method was immunoSEQ multiplex PCR; TCRdb's version includes in-frame clones alone and lacks a portion of them. The sample lists some 460,000 clones; 80% to 90% were seen once. This sample's treatment: roughly 18 received Ad26.COV2.S at low or high dose, single or two shots; several received placebo; per-sample allocation not given. Day 63 after the first vaccine or placebo injection was the time point for sampling. Specimen: peripheral blood, collected in a trial of Ad26.COV2.S vaccine versus placebo. All receptors derive from a person between 18 and 60 years old who received the Ad26.COV2.S COVID-19 vaccine or a placebo.

In its sample, this clone was seen once. The V gene is TRBV7-8, the J gene TRBJ2-7; 8 nucleotides align to TRBD2. V was clipped by 6 bases and J by 2 bases; unmatched bases: 0. The CDR3 consists of 12 residues. Germline CDR1 is SGHVS and CDR2 is FQNEAQ. In DNA form, the CDR3 reads TGTGCCAGCAGGGGACTAGCCTACGAGCAGTACTTC. Protein: CASRGLAYEQYF.

This chain joins TRBV29-1 and TRBJ2-7, with TRBD1 matching over 9 bases. The CDR3 is 14 residues long. The V and J ends lost 4 bases and 3 bases, in that order; junction bases with no gene match: 7. Looked up from germline, CDR1 is SQVTM and CDR2 is ANQGSEA. The CDR3 bases are TGCAGCGTTGTTGGGACAGGGTCGAACTACGAGCAGTACTTC. Its translation: CSVVGTGSNYEQYF.

The J gene is TRBJ2-7, the V gene TRBV6-5, with 9 positions matching TRBD1. The CDR3 runs to 15 residues. Germline V gene lookup returns CDR1 MNHEY and CDR2 SVGAGI. V trimming: 5 bases; J trimming: 2 bases; junction bases outside the gene matches: 7. The CDR3, as DNA: TGTGCCAGCAGTCAAAACAGGGGGCCCCCCTACGAGCAGTACTTC. It encodes CASSQNRGPPYEQYF.

The chain carries TRBV7-3 and TRBJ2-2; 10 bases line up with TRBD2. V was pared by 2 bases and J by 0 bases, with 9 bases of the junction left unmatched. Germline values: CDR1 SGHTA, CDR2 FQGTGA. This CDR3 comprises 19 residues. In DNA form, the CDR3 reads TGTGCCAGCAGCTTAGTGCCGGTAGCGGGGGGCCCGAACACCGGGGAGCTGTTTTTT. Amino acids: CASSLVPVAGGPNTGELFF. The full variable domain, in which reference TRBV7-3 and TRBJ2-2 provide the parts outside the CDR3, is GAGVSQTPSNKVTEKGKYVELRCDPISGHTALYWYRQSLGQGPEFLIYFQGTGAADDSGLPNDRFFAVRPEGSVSTLKIQRTERGDSAVYLCASSLVPVAGGPNTGELFFGEGSRLTVL.

J is TRBJ2-1 and V is TRBV18; 10 nucleotides align to TRBD1. Germline-derived CDR1 and CDR2 are KGHSH and LQKENI. The CDR3 covers 15 residues. With 6 bases clipped from V and 8 bases from J, the junction kept 10 bases outside the gene matches. CDR3 bases: TGTGCCAGCTCCCCCGGGACAGGGGAGTACCATGAGCAGTTCTTC. Its translation is CASSPGTGEYHEQFF. Using reference TRBV18 and TRBJ2-1 for the parts outside the CDR3, the full variable domain is NAGVMQNPRHLVRRRGQEARLRCSPMKGHSHVYWYRQLPEEGLKFMVYLQKENIIDESGMPKERFSAEFPKEGPSILRIQQVVRGDSAAYFCASSPGTGEYHEQFFGPGTRLTVL.

This chain connects TRBV10-3 to TRBJ2-3; D ambiguous. The CDR3 runs to 13 residues. Trimming left V 6 bases short and J 6 bases short, with 13 bases between. The germline V gene encodes CDR1 ENHRY and CDR2 SYGVKD. The CDR3 region has the DNA TGTGCCATCAGCGTATCGCTGGCGGATACGCAGTATTTT. Translated: CAISVSLADTQYF.

The V call is TRBV7-9, the J call TRBJ2-7; 10 nucleotides agree with TRBD2. Germline V gene data show CDR1 as SEHNR and CDR2 as FQNEAQ (reference sequence). V lost 11 bases, J lost 3 bases, and 4 bases stayed unmatched. CDR3 length: 12 amino acids. CDR3 DNA: TGTGCCGGATCTAGCGGGAGCTACGAGCAGTACTTC. Protein: CAGSSGSYEQYF.

This CDR3 is CASRLNEKLFF. CDR3 in DNA: TGTGCCAGCCGCCTCAATGAAAAACTGTTTTTT. The chain joins TRBV7-9 to TRBJ1-4, with D hard to call. V was cut by 8 bases and J by 5 bases, with 6 bases left in between. Germline CDR1 SEHNR, CDR2 FQNEAQ (reference sequence). This CDR3 region has 11 residues. The full variable domain, with the rest looked up from reference TRBV7-9 and TRBJ1-4, is DTGVSQNPRHKITKRGQNVTFRCDPISEHNRLYWYRQTLGQGPEFLTYFQNEAQLEKSRLLSDRFSAERPKGSFSTLEIQRTEQGDSAMYLCASRLNEKLFFGSGTQLSVL.

The chain uses TRBV5-4 and TRBJ2-5; 8 nucleotides match TRBD1. CDR3 length equals 15 residues. The ends lost 4 bases at V and 4 bases at J; junction bases unmatched: 9. Germline loops: CDR1 SGHNT, CDR2 YYREEE (reference sequence). For the CDR3, the DNA is TGTGCCAGCAGCCACGGACAGGGAAGTCGAGAGACCCAGTACTTC. As protein: CASSHGQGSRETQYF.

This clone appeared a single time. The chain employs TRBV6-2 or TRBV6-3 and TRBJ1-1; D unclear. Looked up from germline, CDR1 is MNHEY and CDR2 is SVGEGT. The CDR3 sequence is 13 residues long. Trimming pared 0 bases from V and 4 bases from J, leaving 6 bases between. The CDR3 sequence: CASSYSQTTEAFF. The CDR3 DNA reads TGTGCCAGCAGTTACTCGCAAACCACTGAAGCTTTCTTT.

The chain combines TRBV11-2 with TRBJ1-2; maybe TRBD1 (6 bases). V lost 5 bases to trimming and J lost 4 bases, with 11 bases between them. The CDR3 contains 13 residues. Germline V lookup: CDR1 SGHAT, CDR2 FQNNGV. CDR3 in amino acids: CASSRTALYGYTF. In DNA, the CDR3 is TGTGCCAGCAGCCGGACAGCCCTCTATGGCTACACCTTC.

This chain links TRBV18 with TRBJ1-2; no firm D call. V lost 1 base and J lost 3, with 9 bases in between. Germline CDR1 reads KGHSH; CDR2 reads LQKENI. This CDR3 has 14 residues. CDR3 loop: CASSPLDADYGYTF. CDR3 sequence (DNA): TGTGCCAGCTCACCACTAGACGCGGACTATGGCTACACCTTC.

The chain combines TRBV7-2 with TRBJ2-3; 15 nucleotides line up with TRBD2. The ends lost 4 bases at V and 0 bases at J; junction bases unmatched: 5. The germline V gene has CDR1 SGHTA and CDR2 FQGNSA. The CDR3 runs 18 residues. The CDR3 DNA follows: TGTGCCAGCAGCTCCTGGGGACTAGCGGGGGGCAGCACAGATACGCAGTATTTT. Translation: CASSSWGLAGGSTDTQYF.

In this sample, this clone turned up a few times. The V and J genes are TRBV27 and TRBJ1-1; D unresolved. CDR3 size: 13 residues. Germline values: CDR1 MNHEY, CDR2 SMNVEV (reference sequence). V lost 6 bases to trimming and J lost 1 base, with 9 bases between them. CDR3 amino acids: CASSYGRNTEAFF. The DNA of the CDR3 is TGTGCCAGCAGCTATGGACGGAACACTGAAGCTTTCTTT.

This chain uses TRBV9 with TRBJ2-2; TRBD1 matches at 7 bases. This CDR3 has 14 residues. Germline trimming cut 2 bases from V and 7 bases from J; bases unmatched to any gene: 5. CDR1 and CDR2 (germline): SGDLS, YYNGEE. The CDR3 loop reads CASSVTGDVGELFF. The DNA of the CDR3 is TGTGCCAGCAGCGTCACAGGGGATGTCGGGGAGCTGTTTTTT.

The rearrangement uses TRBV5-8 and TRBJ2-1; D could derive from TRBD1 or TRBD2 (5 bases each). This CDR3 comprises 15 residues. V gave up 4 bases and J gave up 0 bases, with 11 bases separating them. Germline V gene lookup returns CDR1 SGHTS and CDR2 YDEGEE. The CDR3, as DNA: TGTGCCAGCAGCCCCGGGACGGTCTCCTACAATGAGCAGTTCTTC. It specifies CASSPGTVSYNEQFF.

The chain recombines TRBV6-1 with TRBJ1-1; the match to TRBD1 covers 7 bases. There are 13 residues in the CDR3. Germline V gene sequence: CDR1 MNHNS, CDR2 SASEGT. V dropped 3 bases and J dropped 5; count of bases not matched to a gene: 3. This CDR3 reads CASSDGTDTEAFF. CDR3 in DNA: TGTGCCAGCAGTGACGGGACAGATACTGAAGCTTTCTTT.

The chain joins TRBV27 to TRBJ2-5; possible D gene TRBD2, 5 bases. The V gene's germline CDR1 is MNHEY and CDR2 SMNVEV (reference sequence). The CDR3 is 15 residues long. The ends were cut back, 1 base at V and 1 base at J, with 10 bases in the middle. In nucleotides, the CDR3 is TGTGCCAGCAGTTTATATCGGGGATCCCAAGAGACCCAGTACTTC. This gives the protein CASSLYRGSQETQYF.

The rearrangement joins TRBV30 to TRBJ1-1, with 8 bases lining up with TRBD1. CDR3 length equals 15 residues. The germline CDR1 and CDR2 sequences are GTSNPN and SVGIG (reference sequence). V lost 2 bases, J lost 4 bases, and 9 bases stayed unmatched. The CDR3 nucleotides read TGTGCCTGGAGTTATATCGACAGGGGCAGCACTGAAGCTTTCTTT. This gives the protein CAWSYIDRGSTEAFF.

This sequence joins TRBV29-1 and TRBJ2-7, with 9 bases identical to TRBD1. Germline assignment: CDR1 SQVTM and CDR2 ANQGSEA. This CDR3 has 15 amino acids. V gave up 4 bases and J gave up 5 bases; unmatched junction bases: 12. The DNA of the CDR3 is TGCAGCGTTGGACGAGGGACAGGGAATTTCAACGAGCAGTACTTC. Amino acid sequence: CSVGRGTGNFNEQYF.

The chain uses TRBV18 and TRBJ2-2; 8 bases match TRBD1. Germline V gene sequence: CDR1 KGHSH, CDR2 LQKENI. V was pared by 5 bases and J by 7 bases, with 9 bases of the junction left unmatched. The CDR3 runs 15 residues. Written as DNA, the CDR3 is TGTGCCAGCTCAGTCACTCAGGGGGCCAGCGGGGAGCTGTTTTTT. It codes for CASSVTQGASGELFF. Full variable domain (rest looked up from reference TRBV18 and TRBJ2-2): NAGVMQNPRHLVRRRGQEARLRCSPMKGHSHVYWYRQLPEEGLKFMVYLQKENIIDESGMPKERFSAEFPKEGPSILRIQQVVRGDSAAYFCASSVTQGASGELFFGEGSRLTVL.

The CDR3 protein is CASSPPGSNQPQHF. The CDR3 DNA reads as TGTGCCAGCTCACCTCCCGGATCGAATCAGCCCCAGCATTTT. This chain links TRBV18 with TRBJ1-5; the D is unclear. There are 14 residues in the CDR3. Trimming cost V 3 bases and J 4 bases, with 10 bases left between them. CDR1 is KGHSH and CDR2 is LQKENI in the germline V gene.

The chain uses TRBV5-4 and TRBJ2-5; possible D gene TRBD1, 7 bases. CDR3 length equals 16 residues. Germline loops: CDR1 SGHNT, CDR2 YYREEE (reference sequence). Trimming took 0 bases from V and 2 from J, leaving 14 bases between them. As DNA, the CDR3 is TGTGCCAGCAGCTTGGCCGCGGGACAGCCTCAAGAGACCCAGTACTTC. Its translation is CASSLAAGQPQETQYF.

The rearrangement joins TRBV3-1 (or the pseudogene TRBV3-2) to TRBJ1-6; 9 nucleotides match TRBD1. J lost 9 bases, V lost 4 bases, and 4 bases had no gene match. CDR1 is LGHDT, CDR2 YNNKEL, per germline (reference sequence). This CDR3 has 14 residues. The chain's CDR3 is CASSRGTGLSPLHF. For the CDR3, the DNA is TGTGCCAGCAGCCGTGGGACAGGGCTTTCACCCCTCCACTTT.

The rearrangement links TRBV7-9 to TRBJ1-1, with 7 bases identical to TRBD1. V shed 3 bases and J 7 bases; nucleotides not matched to a gene: 14. This CDR3 is built from 16 residues. Germline V gene sequence: CDR1 SEHNR, CDR2 FQNEAQ (reference sequence). The CDR3 region is CASSFSMGQTGHEAFF. The CDR3 bases are TGTGCCAGCAGCTTCTCAATGGGACAGACAGGGCATGAAGCTTTCTTT. Drawing the rest from reference TRBV7-9 and TRBJ1-1, the complete variable domain is DTGVSQNPRHKITKRGQNVTFRCDPISEHNRLYWYRQTLGQGPEFLTYFQNEAQLEKSRLLSDRFSAERPKGSFSTLEIQRTEQGDSAMYLCASSFSMGQTGHEAFFGQGTRLTVV.

The chain carries TRBV4-2 and TRBJ2-5, with TRBD2 identical over 7 bases. The J segment lost 5 bases and the V segment lost 2 bases, leaving 8 bases of the junction unmatched. Germline lookup yields CDR1 LGHNA and CDR2 YNFKEQ. The CDR3 length is 15 residues. CDR3 in DNA: TGTGCCAGCAGCCAAACGGGCATCGGGGGGGAGACCCAGTACTTC. Protein product: CASSQTGIGGETQYF.